This entry lists 18 T cell receptor beta chains sequenced from one sample in a study of prognosis after radiotherapy for stage I lung cancer. CDR3 of TCR beta was amplified from genomic DNA via a two-round multiplex PCR. Gene-specific TRBV and TRBJ primers were used in PCR round one. TCRdb called the multiplex PCR reads again in MiXCR, with one record for every CDR3 protein. The sample lists roughly 15,000 distinct CDR3 sequences, about 40% seen once, with around 43% in the top ten. The sequenced sample was PBMCs, obtained before or after stereotactic body radiation therapy (not recorded which). The origin of the receptors is a donor at least 50 years old with non-small cell lung cancer.

The chain couples TRBV4-3 to TRBJ2-5; tentatively, D is TRBD1 or TRBD2 (5 bases each). The ends were cut back, 1 base at V and 5 bases at J, with 20 bases in the middle. Germline CDR1 is LGHNA and CDR2 is YSLEER. CDR3 length: 17 amino acids. The CDR3 spells CASSQGGWMRGRETQYF. CDR3 DNA: TGCGCCAGCAGCCAAGGGGGGTGGATGAGGGGACGGGAGACCCAGTACTTC.

By proportion, this clonotype is medium-sized. The gene calls are TRBV5-1 and TRBJ2-7; D may match TRBD1 or TRBD2 (6 bases each). The germline V and J ends were trimmed by 3 bases and 5 bases, with 12 bases remaining between them. Germline V gives CDR1 SGHRS, CDR2 YFSETQ. This CDR3 contains 13 residues. The CDR3 sequence is CASSSVGGHEQYF. The CDR3 coding sequence is TGCGCCAGCAGCTCCGTGGGGGGCCACGAGCAGTACTTC.

In its sample, this clonotype was seen a few times. A much larger clone differs from this one at a single base, so this may be a read error. The chain is built from TRBV19 and TRBJ1-5, with no clear D. Per germline, CDR1 LNHDA and CDR2 SQIVND (reference sequence). The length of the CDR3 is 15 residues. Between the trimmed V and J ends, which lost 3 bases and 6 bases, there was a span of 15 bases. CDR3 protein: CASSMGMLGSQPQHF. CDR3 DNA: TGTGCCAGTAGTATGGGCATGCTCGGTAGTCAGCCCCAGCATTTT.

This clonotype was seen repeatedly, ten times or more. A much larger clone differs by one base, so this may be a read error. This rearrangement joins TRBV6-1 to TRBJ1-1; D uncertain. CDR3 length equals 14 residues. V lost 5 bases to trimming and J lost 4 bases, with 14 bases between them. Germline values: CDR1 MNHNS, CDR2 SASEGT. The CDR3 DNA sequence: TGTGCCAGCAGTCTCCTGACTGGAAGCACTGAAGCTTTCTTT. Its protein product is CASSLLTGSTEAFF.

In its sample, this clonotype was seen many times. V is TRBV7-2 and J is TRBJ2-5; TRBD2 is a possible D gene (5 bases). This CDR3 comprises 16 residues. Germline CDR1 and CDR2: SGHTA and FQGNSA. Deletions cut 0 bases from V and 5 bases from J, with 16 bases between. This CDR3 is CASSLASASRWETQYF. CDR3 DNA: TGTGCCAGCAGCTTAGCGTCGGCTAGCAGGTGGGAGACCCAGTACTTC.

This clonotype has at least ten counts. The rearrangement joins TRBV5-1 to TRBJ2-1; TRBD2 might be the D (6 bases). The CDR3 contains 14 residues. The V end lost 4 bases, the J end lost 0 bases, and 8 bases lay between the germline ends. Germline V lookup: CDR1 SGHRS, CDR2 YFSETQ. The CDR3 DNA is TGCGCCAGCAGCGGGGGGTACTCCTACAATGAGCAGTTCTTC. Protein: CASSGGYSYNEQFF.

By frequency in the sample, this clonotype is medium-sized. The chain uses TRBV27 and TRBJ2-7; D ambiguous. This CDR3 is 14 amino acids long. Per germline, CDR1 MNHEY and CDR2 SMNVEV (reference sequence). V lost 1 base and J lost 3, with 10 bases in between. For the CDR3, the DNA is TGTGCCAGCAGTTTATTTTACAGCAGCTACGAGCAGTACTTC. Translated, it gives CASSLFYSSYEQYF.

The rearrangement joins TRBV20-1 to TRBJ2-1; TRBD1 matches 7 bases. The CDR3 contains 15 residues. Losses at the gene ends were 6 bases for V and 4 bases for J; bases not matched to a gene: 12. CDR1 and CDR2 (germline): DFQATT, SNEGSKA (reference sequence). The CDR3 sequence: CSASKVGQVYNEQFF. CDR3 bases: TGCAGTGCCTCGAAGGTCGGACAGGTATACAATGAGCAGTTCTTC.

This clonotype showed up many times. V usage is TRBV30 and J usage is TRBJ1-1, with a weak D call TRBD1 (6 bases). CDR3 size: 15 residues. Germline loops: CDR1 GTSNPN, CDR2 SVGIG (reference sequence). Trimming removed 4 bases from V and 3 bases from J, with 18 bases in between. CDR3 nucleotides: TGTGCCTGGAAGGAGACAGGCCAATCGGACACTGAAGCTTTCTTT. Its protein is CAWKETGQSDTEAFF.

The chain employs TRBV7-9 and TRBJ2-1; D is unclear. The CDR3 is 12 amino acids. Germline assignment: CDR1 SEHNR and CDR2 FQNEAQ (reference sequence). Between the trimmed V and J ends, which lost 5 bases and 7 bases, there was a span of 9 bases. The CDR3 region is CASSLDLNEQFF. The DNA of the CDR3 is TGTGCCAGCAGCCTAGATTTGAATGAGCAGTTCTTC.

The chain uses TRBV11-2 and TRBJ2-1; D might be TRBD2 (6 bases). Germline V gene lookup returns CDR1 SGHAT and CDR2 FQNNGV. V lost 6 bases and J lost 3, with 15 bases in between. The CDR3 spans 15 residues. CDR3 nucleotides: TGTGCCAGCAGTCTAGGCGGGCGGGACTACAATGAGCAGTTCTTC. This codes for CASSLGGRDYNEQFF.

This clonotype was seen more than once but under ten times. A much larger clone is a single base away; this may be a read error. The CDR3 sequence is CASSSGGGYTF. The DNA of the CDR3 is TGTGCCAGCAGTTCAGGGGGCGGCTACACCTTC. V gene TRBV3-1 combines with J gene TRBJ1-2; 8 bases fit TRBD1. Germline values: CDR1 LGHDT, CDR2 YNNKEL (reference sequence). V shed 6 bases, J shed 8 bases, and the junction held 2 bases outside the gene matches. The CDR3 consists of 11 residues.

This clonotype has at least ten counts. The genes are TRBV12-5 and TRBJ2-5, with D possibly matching TRBD1 (7 bases). The V end was cut by 11 bases, the J end by 7 bases, with 23 bases between. This CDR3 comprises 14 residues. Germline CDR1 and CDR2: LGHNT and FRNRAP. The CDR3 DNA is TGTGCTCTCTACCCGGGCAGGGGGGTTGGGACCCAGTACTTC. This translates into CALYPGRGVGTQYF.

The J gene is TRBJ2-3, the V gene TRBV2; maybe TRBD1 (5 bases). Germline V gene sequence: CDR1 SNHLY, CDR2 FYNNEI. V was trimmed by 5 bases and J by 1 base, leaving 10 bases between them. The CDR3 is made up of 14 amino acids. CDR3 residues: CASSRTWGTDTQYF. CDR3 nucleotides: TGTGCCAGCAGTAGGACATGGGGCACAGATACGCAGTATTTT.

As concerns this clonotype: The junction departs from germline at one end; a sequencing error may be responsible. The CDR3: CSSRPSGWNTEAFF. Here the CDR3 DNA reads TGCAGTTCTAGGCCCAGTGGATGGAACACTGAAGCTTTCTTC. V and J are TRBV20-1 and TRBJ1-1; D gene uncertain. Germline CDR1 is DFQATT and CDR2 is SNEGSKA (reference sequence). CDR3 length equals 14 residues.

This clonotype has ten or more counts. The rearrangement joins TRBV6-1 to TRBJ2-1; TRBD2 aligns across 7 bases. V was pared by 8 bases and J by 7 bases, with 14 bases of the junction left unmatched. Germline CDR1 MNHNS, CDR2 SASEGT. The CDR3 consists of 15 residues. The CDR3 region has the DNA TGTGCCAGCGTTGGCGGGGGAAGCCGTTTTAATGAGCAGTTCTTC. Amino acids: CASVGGGSRFNEQFF.

This clonotype was counted ten times or more. The genes are TRBV20-1 and TRBJ2-5; D is possibly TRBD2 (6 bases). V dropped 6 bases and J dropped 2 bases, with 19 bases sitting between them. Germline CDR1 and CDR2: DFQATT and SNEGSKA (reference sequence). This CDR3 has 15 residues. The CDR3, as DNA: TGCAGTGCCACGGCGGGATCTAGGAATCAAGAGACCCAGTACTTC. Residues: CSATAGSRNQETQYF.

The table lists this clonotype with many counts. The V call is TRBV2, the J call TRBJ1-2, with 7 nucleotides matching TRBD1. The CDR3 covers 14 residues. The germline V gene has CDR1 SNHLY and CDR2 FYNNEI. With 8 bases clipped from V and 5 bases from J, the junction kept 11 bases outside the gene matches. The CDR3 is CASAGTARGYGYTF. The DNA for the CDR3 is TGTGCCAGCGCCGGGACAGCCCGGGGTTATGGCTACACCTTC.